These 13 T cell receptor beta chains came from one sample sequenced in a study of T cell responses to AZD1222 COVID-19 vaccine. TCRdb's copy holds only in-frame clones and misses some; the assay was immunoSEQ multiplex PCR. The top ten clones hold 45% of a sample with 95,000 to 110,000 clones, around 92% of them seen once. The material sequenced was peripheral blood, taken on day 0 of AZD1222 vaccination. All receptors come from an adult in good health.

J is TRBJ2-7 and V is TRBV19, with a weak D call TRBD1 (5 bases). Germline CDR1 is LNHDA and CDR2 is SQIVND (reference sequence). Trimming took 5 bases from V and 7 from J, leaving 18 bases between them. There are 14 residues in the CDR3. This chain's CDR3 is CASSPRLGRDEQYF. In DNA form, the CDR3 reads TGTGCCAGTAGTCCCCGGTTGGGGCGAGATGAGCAGTACTTC.

For the CDR3, the DNA is TGTGCCAGCAGCTTGGCGGGAGGGCCGCGGGAGACCCAGTACTTC. It translates to CASSLAGGPRETQYF. J is TRBJ2-5 and V is TRBV5-4, with 8 nucleotides matching TRBD2. This CDR3 contains 15 residues. The V gene's germline CDR1 is SGHNT and CDR2 YYREEE (reference sequence). Trimming removed 0 bases from V and 5 bases from J; junction bases left unmatched: 6. The whole variable domain, filled in from reference TRBV5-4 and TRBJ2-5, reads ETGVTQSPTHLIKTRGQQVTLRCSSQSGHNTVSWYQQALGQGPQFIFQYYREEENGRGNFPPRFSGLQFPNYSSELNVNALELDDSALYLCASSLAGGPRETQYFGPGTRLLVL.

V is TRBV5-1 and J is TRBJ2-1; 12 positions match TRBD2. From germline, CDR1 is SGHRS and CDR2 YFSETQ. After removal of 4 bases from V and 9 bases from J, the junction contained 14 bases not matched to a gene. The CDR3 covers 17 residues. The CDR3 coding sequence is TGCGCCAGCAGCCCTACCCCGGGGTCTAGCGGGAGGGTTGAGCAGTTCTTC. Amino acid sequence: CASSPTPGSSGRVEQFF.

V and J are TRBV11-2 and TRBJ2-1; the match to TRBD1 covers 9 bases. This CDR3 spans 17 amino acids. The germline gives CDR1 SGHAT, CDR2 FQNNGV. Trimming removed 4 bases from V and 4 bases from J; junction bases left unmatched: 11. The CDR3 DNA reads TGTGCCAGCAGCTCGTCTGGTGGGACAGGGCTGTACAATGAGCAGTTCTTC. Protein sequence: CASSSSGGTGLYNEQFF.

CDR3 sequence (DNA): TGTGCCAGCAGCAGAACACCCGGGGAGCTGTTTTTT. Translated: CASSRTPGELFF. This chain joins TRBV7-9 and TRBJ2-2; D uncertain. Germline V gene sequence: CDR1 SEHNR, CDR2 FQNEAQ (reference sequence). V lost 5 bases to trimming and J lost 6 bases, with 7 bases between them. The CDR3 is made up of 12 amino acids.

This sequence joins TRBV11-2 and TRBJ2-7; D is undetermined. With 3 bases removed from V and 2 bases from J, the gap between germline ends came to 20 bases. The CDR3 extends over 17 amino acids. Germline CDR1 SGHAT, CDR2 FQNNGV. The CDR3: CASSFRLYTGRTYEQYF. CDR3 DNA sequence: TGTGCCAGCAGCTTTCGACTTTACACCGGCAGGACCTACGAGCAGTACTTC.

V and J are TRBV19 and TRBJ1-2; perhaps TRBD1 as D (6 bases). Germline V CDR1 and CDR2: LNHDA, SQIVND (reference sequence). V was pared by 6 bases and J by 0 bases, with 14 bases between. This CDR3 has 15 amino acids. CDR3 in amino acids: CASSSAPGANYGYTF. The DNA for the CDR3 is TGTGCCAGTAGCTCCGCCCCAGGGGCTAACTATGGCTACACCTTC.

This sequence joins TRBV19 and TRBJ1-3, with 7 bases lining up with TRBD1. This CDR3 comprises 18 residues. V gave up 5 bases and J gave up 0 bases; unmatched junction bases: 13. The germline CDR1 and CDR2 sequences are LNHDA and SQIVND (reference sequence). The CDR3 DNA reads as TGTGCCAGTAGTCGATTCAGACAGGGCCTCGACTCTGGAAACACCATATATTTT. Protein: CASSRFRQGLDSGNTIYF. Full variable domain (rest looked up from reference TRBV19 and TRBJ1-3): DGGITQSPKYLFRKEGQNVTLSCEQNLNHDAMYWYRQDPGQGLRLIYYSQIVNDFQKGDIAEGYSVSREKKESFPLTVTSAQKNPTAFYLCASSRFRQGLDSGNTIYFGEGSWLTVV.

CDR3 coding DNA: TGTGCCAGCAGCTCGTGGACAGGTTACGAGCAGTACTTC. This sequence encodes CASSSWTGYEQYF. The chain employs TRBV11-3 and TRBJ2-7, with 7 bases aligning to TRBD1. V dropped 4 bases and J dropped 4; count of bases not matched to a gene: 4. Germline CDR1 is SGHNT and CDR2 is YENEEA. The CDR3 is 13 residues long.

This chain connects TRBV7-2 to TRBJ2-2; D is unresolved. Per germline, CDR1 SGHTA and CDR2 FQGNSA. V lost 6 bases and J 1 base, leaving 6 bases between the germline ends. The CDR3 extends over 13 amino acids. The CDR3 DNA reads TGTGCCAGCAGGCCAAGGAACACCGGGGAGCTGTTTTTT. It translates to CASRPRNTGELFF.

The V gene is TRBV11-3, the J gene TRBJ1-3; no definite D call. The CDR3 covers 13 residues. Germline V gene sequence: CDR1 SGHNT, CDR2 YENEEA. V dropped 4 bases and J dropped 0 bases, with 4 bases sitting between them. CDR3: CASSSTSGNTIYF. CDR3 nucleotides: TGTGCCAGCAGCTCAACCTCTGGAAACACCATATATTTT.

The chain joins TRBV6-2 or TRBV6-3 to TRBJ2-7; 7 nucleotides match TRBD1. V trimming: 6 bases; J trimming: 7 bases; junction bases outside the gene matches: 15. Germline V gives CDR1 MNHEY, CDR2 SVGEGT. This CDR3 has 15 amino acids. CDR3 region: CASSRIVTGVEEQYF. In nucleotides, the CDR3 is TGTGCCAGCAGCCGGATCGTAACAGGGGTAGAAGAGCAGTACTTC.

This clone has only one observation. This rearrangement joins TRBV11-1 to TRBJ2-2; 10 bases align to TRBD2. The ends lost 4 bases at V and 3 bases at J; junction bases unmatched: 5. Per the germline V gene, CDR1 is SGHAT and CDR2 is FQDESV (reference sequence). The CDR3 contains 16 residues. The CDR3 region is CASSSSGSLDTGELFF. The DNA for the CDR3 is TGTGCCAGCAGCTCTAGCGGGAGCTTGGACACCGGGGAGCTGTTTTTT.